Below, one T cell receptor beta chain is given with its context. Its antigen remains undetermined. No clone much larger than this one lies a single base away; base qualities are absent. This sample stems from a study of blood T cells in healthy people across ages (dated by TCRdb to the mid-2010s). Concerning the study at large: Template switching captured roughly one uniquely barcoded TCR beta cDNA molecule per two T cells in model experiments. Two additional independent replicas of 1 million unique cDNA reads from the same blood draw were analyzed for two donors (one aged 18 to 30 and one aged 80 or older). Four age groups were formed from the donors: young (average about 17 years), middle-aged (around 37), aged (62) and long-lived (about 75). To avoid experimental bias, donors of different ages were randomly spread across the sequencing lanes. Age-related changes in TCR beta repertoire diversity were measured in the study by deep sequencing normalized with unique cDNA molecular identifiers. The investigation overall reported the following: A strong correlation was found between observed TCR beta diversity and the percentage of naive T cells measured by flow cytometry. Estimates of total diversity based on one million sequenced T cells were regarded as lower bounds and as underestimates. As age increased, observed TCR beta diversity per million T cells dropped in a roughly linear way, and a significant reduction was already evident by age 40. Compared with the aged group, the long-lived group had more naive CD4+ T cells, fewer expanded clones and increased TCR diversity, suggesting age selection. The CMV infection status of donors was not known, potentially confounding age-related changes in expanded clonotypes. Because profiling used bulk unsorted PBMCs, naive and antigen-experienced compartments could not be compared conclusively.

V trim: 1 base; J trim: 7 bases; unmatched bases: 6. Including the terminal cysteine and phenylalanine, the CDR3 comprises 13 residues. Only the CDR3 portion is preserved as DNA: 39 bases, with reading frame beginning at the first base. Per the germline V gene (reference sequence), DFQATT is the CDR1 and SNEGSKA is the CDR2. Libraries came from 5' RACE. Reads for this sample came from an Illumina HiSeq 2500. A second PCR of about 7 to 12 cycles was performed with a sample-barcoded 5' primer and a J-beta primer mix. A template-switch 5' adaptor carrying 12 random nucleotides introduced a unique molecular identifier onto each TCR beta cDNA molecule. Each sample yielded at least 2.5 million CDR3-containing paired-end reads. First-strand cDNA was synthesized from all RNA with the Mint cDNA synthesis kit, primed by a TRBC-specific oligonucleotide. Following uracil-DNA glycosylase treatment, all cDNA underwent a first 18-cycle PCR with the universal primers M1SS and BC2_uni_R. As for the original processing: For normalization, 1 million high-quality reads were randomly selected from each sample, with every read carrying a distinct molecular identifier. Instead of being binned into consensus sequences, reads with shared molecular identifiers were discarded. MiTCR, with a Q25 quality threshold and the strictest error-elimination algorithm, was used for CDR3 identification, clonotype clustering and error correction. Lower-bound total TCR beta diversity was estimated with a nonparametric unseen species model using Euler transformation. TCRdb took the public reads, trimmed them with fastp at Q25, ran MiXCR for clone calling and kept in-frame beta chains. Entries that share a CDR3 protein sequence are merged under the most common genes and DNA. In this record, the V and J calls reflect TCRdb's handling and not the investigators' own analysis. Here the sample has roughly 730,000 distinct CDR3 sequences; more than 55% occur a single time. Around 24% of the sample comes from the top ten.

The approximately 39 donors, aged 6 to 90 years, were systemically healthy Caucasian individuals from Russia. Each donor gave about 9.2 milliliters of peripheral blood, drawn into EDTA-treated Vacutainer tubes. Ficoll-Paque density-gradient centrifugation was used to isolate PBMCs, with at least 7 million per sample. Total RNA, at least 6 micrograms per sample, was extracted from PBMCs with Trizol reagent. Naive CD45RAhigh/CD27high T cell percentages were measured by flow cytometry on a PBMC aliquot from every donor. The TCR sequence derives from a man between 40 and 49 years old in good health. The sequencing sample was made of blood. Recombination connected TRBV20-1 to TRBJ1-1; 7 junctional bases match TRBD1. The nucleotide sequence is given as TGCAGTGCTAGAGGCGGGACAGCCGTTGAAGCTTTCTTT. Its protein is CSARGGTAVEAFF.